A selection of T cell receptor beta chains follows, all from one sample in a study of blood T cell repertoires in COVID-19. Some clones are missing from TCRdb's copy, which holds only in-frame ones; the method was immunoSEQ multiplex PCR. This sample carries about 120,000 clones, over 60% of them seen once, and the ten largest clones take around a third. The sample consisted of peripheral blood. All receptors derive from a man between 40 and 49 years old with active or convalescent COVID-19. The CDR3 runs from the conserved cysteine through the conserved F or W. The D gene is left open where the match is weak. Rows may omit the clone size; those that give it use once, few, many or a size class.

clone_size	d_call	j_call	v_call	cdr3_nt	cdr3_aa
.	.	TRBJ2-7	TRBV10-2	TGCGCCAGCAGTGGAACAGGGTACTACGAGCAGTACTTC	CASSGTGYYEQYF
.	.	TRBJ2-1	TRBV7-3	TGTGCCAGCAGCTTGGACTCGTCCTCCTACAATGAGCAGTTCTTC	CASSLDSSSYNEQFF
large	.	TRBJ2-7	TRBV29-1	TGCAGCGGGATAGGGAGTTCCTCCTACGAGCAGTACTTC	CSGIGSSSYEQYF
.	TRBD1	TRBJ1-1	TRBV10-3	TGTGCCATCAGTTCAGGGGGCGGCACTGAAGCTTTCTTT	CAISSGGGTEAFF
.	.	TRBJ1-1	TRBV24-1	TGTGCCACCAGTGCGGACACTGAAGCTTTCTTT	CATSADTEAFF
once	TRBD1	TRBJ2-1	TRBV19	TGTGCCAGTAGTATATTCGGGGACAGGGTTGAGAATGAGCAGTTCTTC	CASSIFGDRVENEQFF
.	.	TRBJ1-6	TRBV2	TGTGCCACCACGGAAGCCGGGAACTCACCCCTCCACTTT	CATTEAGNSPLHF
.	.	TRBJ1-3	TRBV29-1	TGCAGCGTCAGAGGGGGAAACACCATATATTTT	CSVRGGNTIYF
.	.	TRBJ2-1	TRBV7-2	TGTGCCAGCAGCTTAGAAGCGGGGACAAGGAATGAGCAGTTCTTC	CASSLEAGTRNEQFF
few	TRBD1	TRBJ2-1	TRBV27	TGTGCCAGCAGCCCCGGGACAGGGCGTGAAGTGGATGAGCAGTTCTTC	CASSPGTGREVDEQFF
.	TRBD2	TRBJ2-5	TRBV7-2	TGTGCCAGCAGCTTGGCTAGCGGGGGGGTGGAGACCCAGTACTTC	CASSLASGGVETQYF
.	.	TRBJ1-3	TRBV18	TGTGCCAGCTCACCACCCAGGGCCCAAGTCGGAAACACCATATATTTT	CASSPPRAQVGNTIYF
many	TRBD2	TRBJ2-7	TRBV5-1	TGCGCCAGCAGACCGACTAGCGGGCTTTACGAGCAGTACTTC	CASRPTSGLYEQYF
.	TRBD2	TRBJ2-7	TRBV5-1	TGCGCCAGCAGCTTGGGCGGGAGAGGAGAGCAGTACTTC	CASSLGGRGEQYF
.	.	TRBJ2-2	TRBV24-1	TGTGCCACCGCCGGGGATAGGGCGAACACCGGGGAGCTGTTTTTT	CATAGDRANTGELFF
once	TRBD2	TRBJ2-1	TRBV28	TGTGCCAGCAGCGGACTAGGGAGGGAAGATGAGCAGTTCTTC	CASSGLGREDEQFF
.	TRBD1	TRBJ2-7	TRBV12-3/TRBV12-4	TGTGCCAGCGGGGACAGCTCCTACGAGCAGTACTTC	CASGDSSYEQYF
few	TRBD1	TRBJ1-1	TRBV11-3	TGTGCCAGCAGCTTCGGCAGGGGGGTTAACACTGAAGCTTTCTTT	CASSFGRGVNTEAFF
.	.	TRBJ1-2	TRBV6-5	TGTGCCAGCAGTCCCTCGGGCGGGAACTATGGCTACACCTTC	CASSPSGGNYGYTF
.	.	TRBJ1-1	TRBV9	TGTGCCAGCAGCGTTCACAGGGACACTGAAGCTTTCTTT	CASSVHRDTEAFF
.	.	TRBJ2-3	TRBV12-1	TGTGCCAGCAGCTTTGAGGGGCGGATAGATACGCAGTATTTT	CASSFEGRIDTQYF
once	.	TRBJ1-4	TRBV6-1	TGTGCCAGCAGTGTTTATGCTACGGAGGTTTATGAAAAACTGTTTTTT	CASSVYATEVYEKLFF
once	.	TRBJ1-2	TRBV7-9	TGTGCCAGCAGCCCCGATTTGGAGGGAAGGGCTGGCTACACCTTC	CASSPDLEGRAGYTF
.	.	TRBJ2-7	TRBV13	TGTGCCAGCAGCTTAGGCCTTTACGAGCAGTACTTC	CASSLGLYEQYF
once	.	TRBJ1-3	TRBV9	TGTGCCAGCAGCGTAGAGGGTCAGGGTGGAAACACCATATATTTT	CASSVEGQGGNTIYF
.	TRBD1	TRBJ1-5	TRBV2	TGTGCCAGCAGCCGGGACAGCCTCCCTGGGGGCAATCAGCCCCAGCATTTT	CASSRDSLPGGNQPQHF
.	TRBD1	TRBJ2-1	TRBV6-6	TGTGCCAGCAGTTACACCACCGGGACAGGGTTCAATGAGCAGTTCTTC	CASSYTTGTGFNEQFF
.	.	TRBJ1-2	TRBV2	TGTGCCAGCAGTGACTCAGGGGTGGGTGGCTACACCTTC	CASSDSGVGGYTF
.	.	TRBJ1-2	TRBV6-5	TGTGCCAGCAGAGATGGGCCGAAGGATGGCTACACCTTC	CASRDGPKDGYTF
.	TRBD1	TRBJ1-2	TRBV24-1	TGTGCCACCAGTGACCGGACAGGGGGCTCTGACTATGGCTACACCTTC	CATSDRTGGSDYGYTF
.	.	TRBJ1-1	TRBV5-6	TGTGCCAGCAGCTTGTCCTCCGGACTAGGCACTGAAGCTTTCTTT	CASSLSSGLGTEAFF
.	.	TRBJ1-1	TRBV5-6	TGTGCCAGCAGCTTGGCCGGGGAATACACTGAAGCTTTCTTT	CASSLAGEYTEAFF
.	.	TRBJ2-2	TRBV5-5	TGTGCCAGCAGCTTGGGGAGTGTCGGGGAGCTGTTTTTT	CASSLGSVGELFF
.	TRBD1	TRBJ1-2	TRBV27	TGTGCCAGCAGTCGTGGACAGGGGGTTCGGCACTATGGCTACACCTTC	CASSRGQGVRHYGYTF
.	.	TRBJ2-7	TRBV10-2	TGCGCCAGCAGTGAGTCTCTAGGGAGCGAGCAGTACTTC	CASSESLGSEQYF
once	.	TRBJ2-1	TRBV12-3/TRBV12-4	TGTGCCAGCACCTATTCCTACAATGAGCAGTTCTTC	CASTYSYNEQFF
.	.	TRBJ1-5	TRBV4-2	TGTGCCAGCAGCCAAGAGACGGTGACTCCCCAGCATTTT	CASSQETVTPQHF
.	TRBD1	TRBJ1-1	TRBV6-5	TGTGCCAGCAGTTACATAAGACAGGGGGAGAAAGCTTTCTTT	CASSYIRQGEKAFF
once	.	TRBJ1-2	TRBV19	TGTGCCAGTAGTCCCGACAGTAACTATGGCTACACCTTC	CASSPDSNYGYTF
.	.	TRBJ1-2	TRBV5-6	TGTGCCAGCAGCCCCGGACCGAGGGCCCAATATGGCTACACCTTC	CASSPGPRAQYGYTF
.	.	TRBJ2-5	TRBV5-1	TGCGCCAGCAGCTCAAACCTCGGGGAGCAGGAGACCCAGTACTTC	CASSSNLGEQETQYF
.	TRBD1	TRBJ1-1	TRBV5-3	TGTGCCAGAAGCTCGCCGGGACAGGGGGAAAGATACACTGAAGCTTTCTTT	CARSSPGQGERYTEAFF
.	.	TRBJ1-6	TRBV13	TGTGCCAGCAGCTTAGGGGAGTTTTCTTATAATTCACCCCTCCACTTT	CASSLGEFSYNSPLHF
.	.	TRBJ1-2	TRBV28	TGTGCCAGCAGTTTAGCCAGGGGTTCCTATGGCTACACCTTC	CASSLARGSYGYTF
.	TRBD2	TRBJ2-1	TRBV6-4	TGTGCCAGCAGCCTGACCCGGGACGGGAGGAATGAGCAGTTCTTC	CASSLTRDGRNEQFF
.	.	TRBJ2-4	TRBV6-5	TGTGCCAGCAGCTCCAGCGGATTTAAAAACATTCAGTACTTC	CASSSSGFKNIQYF
.	TRBD1	TRBJ1-3	TRBV18	TGTGCCAGCTCACCTAGGGACAGTGGAAACACCATATATTTT	CASSPRDSGNTIYF
.	TRBD2	TRBJ2-7	TRBV7-2	TGTGCCAGCAGATTAGGTACCTCTAGCGGGGCCTACGAGCAGTACTTC	CASRLGTSSGAYEQYF
few	.	TRBJ1-1	TRBV18	TGTGCCAGCTCCCGCGGGGCAGCATCTGAAGCTTTCTTT	CASSRGAASEAFF
once	TRBD1	TRBJ2-7	TRBV9	TGTGCCAGCAGCGCTGGAGCGGGGACAGGGAATAACGAGCAGTACTTC	CASSAGAGTGNNEQYF
.	.	TRBJ1-6	TRBV6-5	TGTGCCACCCGACCCGGGACTTCTAATTCACCCCTCCACTTT	CATRPGTSNSPLHF
.	.	TRBJ1-2	TRBV5-1	TGCGCCAGCAGAAGTGACTCCTATGGCTACACCTTC	CASRSDSYGYTF
few	TRBD1	TRBJ1-2	TRBV28	TGTGCCAGCATCTCCCCCGGCCAGGGGGCACTTGAAGGCTACACCTTC	CASISPGQGALEGYTF
once	.	TRBJ1-1	TRBV2	TGTGCCAGCCGCCGACGGGGGAACACTGAAGCTTTCTTT	CASRRRGNTEAFF
.	TRBD1	TRBJ1-2	TRBV6-2/TRBV6-3	TGTGCCAGCAGTTCCCCCCAGGGGGAGATCTATGGCTACACCTTC	CASSSPQGEIYGYTF
few	TRBD1	TRBJ2-7	TRBV5-5	TGTGCCAGCAGCGGGGACAGACGAGGATACGAGCAGTACTTC	CASSGDRRGYEQYF
.	TRBD1	TRBJ2-1	TRBV7-2	TGTGCCAGCAGCTTGAGGACAGGGGGGGACAATGAGCAGTTCTTC	CASSLRTGGDNEQFF
.	.	TRBJ1-1	TRBV4-1	TGCGCCAGCAGCCGGGGCGGCAGATCGAGGAGCACTGAAGCTTTCTTT	CASSRGGRSRSTEAFF
.	.	TRBJ2-5	TRBV2	TGTGCCAGCAGTGTCTTAGCGAACCAAGAGACCCAGTACTTC	CASSVLANQETQYF
.	TRBD1	TRBJ1-3	TRBV6-5	TGTGCCAGCAGGTCCGGGACAGCGGCTGGAAACACCATATATTTT	CASRSGTAAGNTIYF